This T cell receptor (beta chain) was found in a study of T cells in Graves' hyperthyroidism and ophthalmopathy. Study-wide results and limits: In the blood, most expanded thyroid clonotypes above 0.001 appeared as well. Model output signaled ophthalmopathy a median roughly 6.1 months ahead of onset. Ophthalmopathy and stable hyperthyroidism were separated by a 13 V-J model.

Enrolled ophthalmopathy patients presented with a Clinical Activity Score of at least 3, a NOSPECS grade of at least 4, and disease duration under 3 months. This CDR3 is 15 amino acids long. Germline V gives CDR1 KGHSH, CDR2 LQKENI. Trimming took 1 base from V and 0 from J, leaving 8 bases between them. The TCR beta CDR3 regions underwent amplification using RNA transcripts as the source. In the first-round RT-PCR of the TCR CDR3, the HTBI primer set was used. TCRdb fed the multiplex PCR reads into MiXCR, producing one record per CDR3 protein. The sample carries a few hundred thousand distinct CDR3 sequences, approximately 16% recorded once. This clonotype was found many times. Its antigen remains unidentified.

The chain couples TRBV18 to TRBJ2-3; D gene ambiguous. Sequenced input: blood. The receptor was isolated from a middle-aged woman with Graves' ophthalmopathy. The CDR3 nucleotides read TGTGCCAGCTCACCACGTCCCCCAAGCACAGATACGCAGTATTTT. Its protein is CASSPRPPSTDTQYF. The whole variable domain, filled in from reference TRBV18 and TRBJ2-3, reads NAGVMQNPRHLVRRRGQEARLRCSPMKGHSHVYWYRQLPEEGLKFMVYLQKENIIDESGMPKERFSAEFPKEGPSILRIQQVVRGDSAAYFCASSPRPPSTDTQYFGPGTRLTVL.